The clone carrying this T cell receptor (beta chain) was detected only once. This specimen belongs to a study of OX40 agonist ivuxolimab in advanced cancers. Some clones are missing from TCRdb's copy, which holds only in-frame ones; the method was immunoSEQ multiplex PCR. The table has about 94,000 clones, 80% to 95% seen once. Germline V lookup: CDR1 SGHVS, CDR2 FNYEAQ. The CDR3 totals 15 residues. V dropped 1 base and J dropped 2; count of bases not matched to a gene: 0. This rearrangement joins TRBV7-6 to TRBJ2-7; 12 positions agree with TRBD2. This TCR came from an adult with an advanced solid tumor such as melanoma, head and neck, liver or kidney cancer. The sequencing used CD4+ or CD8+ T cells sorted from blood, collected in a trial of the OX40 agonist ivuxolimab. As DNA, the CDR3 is TGTGCCAGCAGCTTAGGGACTAGCGGGACCTACGAGCAGTACTTC. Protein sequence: CASSLGTSGTYEQYF.